Detailed here is one T cell receptor (beta chain). Its antigen is undetermined. Sequencing used immunoSEQ multiplex PCR; TCRdb keeps in-frame clones, though not all of them. In the table there are about 140,000 clones, approximately 91% of which are singletons. This specimen belongs to a study of CD4+ T cells in melanoma. Study results and caveats: A reported correlation linked neoantigen-specific CD4+ T cells to CD8+, macrophage and B cell function.

This TCR derives from a human donor with melanoma.

The CDR3 DNA reads as TGTGCCAGCAGCGAACAGATCTTGGCTTTCTTT. Its translation: CASSEQILAFF. The chain recombines TRBV11-2 with TRBJ1-1; D is unclear. The CDR3 contains 11 residues. Germline-derived CDR1 and CDR2 are SGHAT and FQNNGV. Trimming left V 5 bases short and J 11 bases short, with 12 bases between.